This TCR beta chain came from a study of blood T cell repertoires in COVID-19. Study summary: COVID-19 samples from acute and convalescent phases originated in the United States, Italy and Spain.

Germline-derived CDR1 and CDR2 are MNHEY and SMNVEV (reference sequence). The V and J ends lost 2 bases and 5 bases, in that order; junction bases with no gene match: 2. The CDR3 spans 14 residues. Method: immunoSEQ multiplex PCR; TCRdb's copy keeps in-frame clones and lacks some. The profile shows around 370,000 clones, 85% to 90% of them singletons. The material sequenced was PBMCs or T cells enriched from blood (not recorded which). The sequence was collected from a woman under 30 who had recovered from COVID-19. V usage is TRBV27 and J usage is TRBJ2-3; 9 positions agree with TRBD2. CDR3 DNA: TGTGCCAGCAGTTTAGCGGGGGGGGGAGATACGCAGTATTTT. It encodes CASSLAGGGDTQYF.